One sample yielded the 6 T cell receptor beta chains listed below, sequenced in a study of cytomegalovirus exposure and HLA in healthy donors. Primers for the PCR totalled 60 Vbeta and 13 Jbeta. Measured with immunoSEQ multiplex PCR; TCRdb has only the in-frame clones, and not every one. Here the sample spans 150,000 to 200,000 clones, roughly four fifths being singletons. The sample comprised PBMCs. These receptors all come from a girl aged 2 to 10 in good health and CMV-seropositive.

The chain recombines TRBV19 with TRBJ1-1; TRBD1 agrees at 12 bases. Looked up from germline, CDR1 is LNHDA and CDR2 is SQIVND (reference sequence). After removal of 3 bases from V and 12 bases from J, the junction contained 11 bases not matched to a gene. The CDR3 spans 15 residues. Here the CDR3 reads CASSIGGTGGAGSFF. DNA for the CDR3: TGTGCCAGTAGTATTGGCGGGACAGGGGGCGCGGGGTCTTTCTTT. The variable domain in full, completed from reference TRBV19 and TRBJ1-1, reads DGGITQSPKYLFRKEGQNVTLSCEQNLNHDAMYWYRQDPGQGLRLIYYSQIVNDFQKGDIAEGYSVSREKKESFPLTVTSAQKNPTAFYLCASSIGGTGGAGSFFGQGTRLTVV.

In DNA, the CDR3 is TGTGCCAGCATTAAACAGGGGGCGAGGACTGAAGCTTTCTTT. Translating it yields CASIKQGARTEAFF. This chain joins TRBV28 and TRBJ1-1; TRBD1 matches at 9 bases. Germline V gives CDR1 MDHEN, CDR2 SYDVKM. The J segment lost 5 bases and the V segment lost 7 bases, leaving 8 bases of the junction unmatched. CDR3 length: 14 amino acids. Variable domain in full (rest from reference TRBV28 and TRBJ1-1): DVKVTQSSRYLVKRTGEKVFLECVQDMDHENMFWYRQDPGLGLRLIYFSYDVKMKEKGDIPEGYSVSREKKERFSLILESASTNQTSMYLCASIKQGARTEAFFGQGTRLTVV.

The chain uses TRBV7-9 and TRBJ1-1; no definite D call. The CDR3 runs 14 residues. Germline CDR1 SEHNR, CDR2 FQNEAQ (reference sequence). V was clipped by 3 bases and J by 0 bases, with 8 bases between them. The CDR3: CASSLVSLNTEAFF. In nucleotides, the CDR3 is TGTGCCAGCAGCTTGGTCAGTTTGAACACTGAAGCTTTCTTT.

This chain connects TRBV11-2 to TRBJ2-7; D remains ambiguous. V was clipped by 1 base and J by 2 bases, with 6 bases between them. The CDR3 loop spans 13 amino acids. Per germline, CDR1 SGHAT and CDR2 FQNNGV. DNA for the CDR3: TGTGCCAGCAGCTTAGCTCCTACCTACGAGCAGTACTTC. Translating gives CASSLAPTYEQYF.

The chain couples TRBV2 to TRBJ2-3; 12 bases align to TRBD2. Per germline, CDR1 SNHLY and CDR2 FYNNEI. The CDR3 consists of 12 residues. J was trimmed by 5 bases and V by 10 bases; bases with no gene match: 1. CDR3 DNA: TGTGCCACGGGACTAGCGGGAGATACGCAGTATTTT. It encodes CATGLAGDTQYF.

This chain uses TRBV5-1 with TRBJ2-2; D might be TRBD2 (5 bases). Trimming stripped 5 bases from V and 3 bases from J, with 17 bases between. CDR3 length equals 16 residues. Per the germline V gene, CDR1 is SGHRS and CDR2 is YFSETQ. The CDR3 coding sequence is TGCGCCAGCAGTTTTATTCGAAGCGGCTACACCGGGGAGCTGTTTTTT. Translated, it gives CASSFIRSGYTGELFF.